These 28 T cell receptor beta chains were sequenced from one sample in a study of blood T cell repertoires in COVID-19. Using immunoSEQ multiplex PCR, the repertoire was profiled, and TCRdb retains in-frame clones only, with some absent. In the table there are 75,000 to 80,000 clones, 65% to 85% of which are singletons. Sequenced input: peripheral blood. Receptors originate from a woman aged 60-75 years with acute or convalescent COVID-19.

V and J are TRBV18 and TRBJ2-7, with TRBD1 matching over 8 bases. There are 15 residues in the CDR3. The germline V gene encodes CDR1 KGHSH and CDR2 LQKENI. Trimming at V came to 4 bases and at J to 6 bases, leaving 11 bases not matched to a gene. This chain's CDR3 is CASSLLQGGGGEQYV. Written as DNA, the CDR3 is TGTGCCAGCTCACTTTTACAGGGGGGCGGAGGCGAGCAGTACGTC.

The CDR3 DNA is TGTGCCAGCAGTTTCCCTCAGGGGGAGAGACTGGACTACACCTTC. As protein: CASSFPQGERLDYTF. The chain employs TRBV28 and TRBJ1-2; 7 bases are shared with TRBD1. The CDR3 consists of 15 residues. With 3 bases clipped from V and 10 bases from J, the junction kept 14 bases outside the gene matches. Germline V gene sequence: CDR1 MDHEN, CDR2 SYDVKM.

This clone is labeled as medium-sized (0.01 to 0.1%). This chain joins TRBV20-1 and TRBJ1-1; a possible D gene is TRBD1 (5 bases). V gave up 3 bases and J gave up 3 bases, with 14 bases separating them. CDR3 length: 14 residues. Germline V gives CDR1 DFQATT, CDR2 SNEGSKA (reference sequence). DNA of the CDR3: TGCAGTGCTAGTCCGGGGGTTGGGGACACTGAAGCTTTCTTT. Protein: CSASPGVGDTEAFF.

V and J are TRBV10-2 and TRBJ1-2; a weak D match, TRBD1 (5 bases). Trimming took off 2 bases at V and 2 bases at J, with 15 bases between the two ends. Per germline, CDR1 WSHSY and CDR2 SAAADI. The CDR3 covers 16 residues. CDR3 sequence: CASSETVRALNYGYTF. The CDR3 coding sequence is TGCGCCAGCAGTGAGACCGTCAGGGCCCTAAACTATGGCTACACCTTC.

This chain joins TRBV13 and TRBJ2-5; 10 nucleotides align to TRBD1. V was pared by 5 bases and J by 7 bases, with 7 bases of the junction left unmatched. The CDR3 has 14 residues. The V gene's germline CDR1 is PRHDT and CDR2 FYEKMQ (reference sequence). The CDR3 sequence is CASSTRQGAGTQYF. CDR3 DNA sequence: TGTGCCAGCAGCACCCGACAGGGGGCGGGGACCCAGTACTTC.

The rearrangement uses TRBV9 and TRBJ2-2; 7 nucleotides match TRBD1. Germline V lookup: CDR1 SGDLS, CDR2 YYNGEE. The CDR3 contains 15 residues. The ends lost 0 bases at V and 4 bases at J; junction bases unmatched: 3. The CDR3 spells CASSVAGTATGELFF. CDR3 coding DNA: TGTGCCAGCAGCGTAGCTGGGACAGCCACCGGGGAGCTGTTTTTT.

The chain employs TRBV5-1 and TRBJ1-6, with 9 bases matching TRBD1. CDR1 is SGHRS and CDR2 is YFSETQ in the germline V gene. The CDR3 is made up of 16 amino acids. The V segment lost 7 bases and the J segment 7 bases; nucleotides outside the gene matches: 12. CDR3 sequence: CASARSTTGGNSPLHF. CDR3 nucleotides: TGCGCCAGCGCCAGATCTACAACAGGGGGCAATTCACCCCTCCACTTT.

The chain links TRBV7-2 to TRBJ2-5; D is possibly TRBD2 (5 bases). The V end lost 2 bases, the J end lost 4 bases, and 8 bases lay between the germline ends. In germline, CDR1 is SGHTA, CDR2 FQGNSA. CDR3 size: 13 residues. CDR3 in amino acids: CASSLRTGETQYF. The CDR3 region has the DNA TGTGCCAGCAGCTTACGGACTGGAGAGACCCAGTACTTC.

This sequence joins TRBV24-1 and TRBJ2-7; tentatively, D is TRBD1 (6 bases). V was clipped by 11 bases and J by 0 bases, with 10 bases between them. CDR3 size: 12 residues. Germline lookup yields CDR1 KGHDR and CDR2 SFDVKD. The CDR3 DNA follows: TGTGCCAGTGCAGGGGACTCCTACGAGCAGTACTTC. Protein product: CASAGDSYEQYF.

The chain recombines TRBV28 with TRBJ1-5; the D gene is possibly TRBD1 (6 bases). The CDR3 has 14 residues. Deletions cut 5 bases from V and 7 bases from J, with 15 bases between. CDR1 MDHEN and CDR2 SYDVKM come from the germline V gene. This CDR3 is CASSKGGVLQPQHF. CDR3 in DNA: TGTGCCAGCAGTAAAGGGGGGGTCCTGCAGCCCCAGCATTTT.

The chain uses TRBV20-1 and TRBJ2-1, with D perhaps TRBD2 (5 bases). There are 12 residues in the CDR3. The V gene lost 3 bases and the J gene lost 10 bases, with 13 bases spanning the gap. Germline CDR1 and CDR2: DFQATT and SNEGSKA (reference sequence). The CDR3 nucleotides are TGCAGTGCTAGTGGCTGGAGAGGGGAGCAGTTCTTC. Translating gives CSASGWRGEQFF.

This chain links TRBV18 with TRBJ2-7, with 8 bases identical to TRBD1. The CDR3 has 14 residues. Germline CDR1 reads KGHSH; CDR2 reads LQKENI. J was trimmed by 3 bases and V by 2 bases; bases with no gene match: 3. CDR3 nucleotide sequence: TGTGCCAGCTCACCAACAGGGGGGAACTACGAGCAGTACGTC. Its translation is CASSPTGGNYEQYV.

In this sample, this clone turned up a few times. The chain carries TRBV5-4 and TRBJ1-2; 7 nucleotides align to TRBD1. With 0 bases clipped from V and 7 bases from J, the junction kept 6 bases outside the gene matches. CDR1 and CDR2 (germline): SGHNT, YYREEE (reference sequence). The CDR3 runs 14 residues. Here the CDR3 DNA reads TGTGCCAGCAGCTTGGGGGTGACAGGGCTTGGCTACACCTTC. Protein sequence: CASSLGVTGLGYTF.

V is TRBV20-1 and J is TRBJ2-5; D unresolved. Trimming stripped 5 bases from V and 5 bases from J, with 6 bases between. CDR1 is DFQATT, CDR2 SNEGSKA, per germline (reference sequence). This CDR3 has 10 residues. CDR3 residues: CSAFEETQYF. The CDR3 nucleotides read TGCAGTGCTTTCGAGGAGACCCAGTACTTC.

The chain has TRBV24-1 and TRBJ2-3, with 9 bases fitting TRBD2. The germline CDR1 and CDR2 sequences are KGHDR and SFDVKD. The CDR3 totals 16 residues. V lost 8 bases and J lost 3; bases outside the gene matches: 11. CDR3 amino acids: CATKGPQRGETDTQYF. Written as DNA, the CDR3 is TGTGCCACCAAAGGCCCCCAGCGGGGGGAAACAGATACGCAGTATTTT.

The chain combines TRBV7-2 with TRBJ1-2, with D hard to call. With 5 bases removed from V and 2 bases from J, the gap between germline ends came to 12 bases. Germline lookup yields CDR1 SGHTA and CDR2 FQGNSA. This CDR3 contains 14 residues. For the CDR3, the DNA is TGTGCCAGCAGCGACGGACTGCTGAACTATGGCTACACCTTC. Its protein product is CASSDGLLNYGYTF.

This rearrangement joins TRBV9 to TRBJ2-3, with D hard to call. With 1 base removed from V and 2 bases from J, the gap between germline ends came to 8 bases. Germline V gene lookup returns CDR1 SGDLS and CDR2 YYNGEE. The CDR3 runs 14 residues. CDR3 bases: TGTGCCAGCAGCGTAAGCATGTCCACAGATACGCAGTATTTT. Amino acid sequence: CASSVSMSTDTQYF.

This clone has only a few counts. The genes are TRBV10-3 and TRBJ2-3; the D gene is possibly TRBD1 (5 bases). V shed 6 bases and J shed 3 bases, with 7 bases lying between them. Germline values: CDR1 ENHRY, CDR2 SYGVKD. This CDR3 contains 12 residues. The CDR3 is CAIRGRTDTQYF. CDR3 nucleotides: TGTGCCATCAGGGGGCGAACAGATACGCAGTATTTT.

This sequence joins TRBV5-4 and TRBJ1-1; TRBD1 aligns across 10 bases. Trimming removed 0 bases from V and 4 bases from J; junction bases left unmatched: 9. This CDR3 is built from 17 residues. The germline CDR1 and CDR2 sequences are SGHNT and YYREEE (reference sequence). CDR3 sequence (DNA): TGTGCCAGCAGCTTGGCGCAAAGGGACAGGGGAAGCACTGAAGCTTTCTTT. It encodes CASSLAQRDRGSTEAFF. The entire variable domain, with the rest obtained from reference TRBV5-4 and TRBJ1-1, is as follows: ETGVTQSPTHLIKTRGQQVTLRCSSQSGHNTVSWYQQALGQGPQFIFQYYREEENGRGNFPPRFSGLQFPNYSSELNVNALELDDSALYLCASSLAQRDRGSTEAFFGQGTRLTVV.

The chain is built from TRBV28 and TRBJ1-5; D ambiguous. The CDR3 runs 16 residues. The germline V gene encodes CDR1 MDHEN and CDR2 SYDVKM. The germline V and J ends were trimmed by 2 bases and 4 bases, with 15 bases remaining between them. For the CDR3, the DNA is TGTGCCAGCAGTTTAGGGGTTGGGAGAGGGAATCAGCCCCAGCATTTT. Protein sequence: CASSLGVGRGNQPQHF.

The rearrangement links TRBV21-1 to TRBJ1-6; the table assigns TRBD1, which was not confirmed against the DNA. TRBV21-1 is a recognized pseudogene. CDR3 length equals 15 residues. In DNA, the CDR3 is TGTGCCAGCAGCCGACAGGGGCCTTATAATTCACCCCTCCACTTT. It codes for CASSRQGPYNSPLHF.

The chain links TRBV11-2 to TRBJ1-2; tentative D call: TRBD1 (5 bases). From germline, CDR1 is SGHAT and CDR2 FQNNGV. CDR3 length: 13 amino acids. The germline V and J ends were trimmed by 5 bases and 7 bases, with 14 bases remaining between them. The CDR3 sequence is CASSPVGGGGYTF. The CDR3 DNA follows: TGTGCCAGCAGCCCGGTCGGGGGAGGTGGCTACACCTTC.

This clone occurred a few times. The V call is TRBV11-2, the J call TRBJ1-1, with 8 bases aligning to TRBD1. CDR1 and CDR2 (germline): SGHAT, FQNNGV. The V segment lost 5 bases and the J segment 0 bases; nucleotides outside the gene matches: 14. CDR3 length: 18 amino acids. As DNA, the CDR3 is TGTGCCAGCAGCACTCGGACAGGGAAAAGGGGCATGAACACTGAAGCTTTCTTT. It codes for CASSTRTGKRGMNTEAFF.

With respect to this clone: One junction end disagrees with the germline gene, perhaps due to a read error. The rearrangement links TRBV18 to TRBJ2-3; 8 bases agree with TRBD1. This CDR3 contains 12 residues. CDR1 KGHSH and CDR2 LQKENI come from the germline V gene. The DNA for the CDR3 is TGTGCCAGCTCCCCACAGGGGGACACGCAGTATTTT. This codes for CASSPQGDTQYF.

The chain carries TRBV19 and TRBJ2-3, with TRBD2 matching 10 bases. Germline CDR1 is LNHDA and CDR2 is SQIVND (reference sequence). The junction had 11 bases not matched to a gene; V was cut back by 8 bases and J by 0 bases. This CDR3 has 17 residues. The DNA of the CDR3 is TGTGCCAGTTCGAGAACGGTAGCGGGGGGAAGCACAGATACGCAGTATTTT. Protein: CASSRTVAGGSTDTQYF.

The chain carries TRBV27 and TRBJ1-1, with D perhaps matching TRBD1 (6 bases). V lost 6 bases and J 0 bases, leaving 20 bases between the germline ends. This CDR3 comprises 17 residues. Per germline, CDR1 MNHEY and CDR2 SMNVEV (reference sequence). The CDR3 DNA sequence: TGTGCCAGCAGCTCTCTAGGCAGGGGAATCATGAACACTGAAGCTTTCTTT. It encodes CASSSLGRGIMNTEAFF.

The V and J genes are TRBV27 and TRBJ1-3; D not resolved. V lost 3 bases to trimming and J lost 2 bases, with 11 bases between them. Germline CDR1 MNHEY, CDR2 SMNVEV (reference sequence). This CDR3 comprises 15 residues. In DNA, the CDR3 is TGTGCCAGCAGTTTGGGGAGACGGACTGGAAACACCATATATTTT. This sequence encodes CASSLGRRTGNTIYF.

The chain uses TRBV5-1 and TRBJ1-1, with TRBD1 matching over 8 bases. Germline values: CDR1 SGHRS, CDR2 YFSETQ. J was trimmed by 10 bases and V by 3 bases; bases with no gene match: 5. CDR3 length: 12 amino acids. The CDR3 protein is CASSWTGSAAFF. The CDR3 region has the DNA TGCGCCAGCAGCTGGACAGGGTCGGCAGCTTTCTTT.